This T cell receptor (beta chain) emerged from a study of blood T cell repertoires in COVID-19. Study background: Spain, Italy and the United States supplied samples that represented acute and convalescent COVID-19. In each case, the material was cDNA or gDNA derived from T cells, B-cell-depleted T cells, or PBMCs.

Under the authors' procedure: Amplifying reference gene primers gave estimates of nucleated cell counts. Here immunoSEQ multiplex PCR was the method, and the copy in TCRdb shows in-frame clones only, minus some. D and trimming come from the DNA, and the V and J calls and clone size come from that table. Here the sample spans 540,000 or so clones, roughly 91% being singletons. V was clipped by 3 bases and J by 2 bases; unmatched bases: 3. This CDR3 spans 14 amino acids. Germline values: CDR1 KGHSH, CDR2 LQKENI. As regards this clone: Other nucleotide sequences in the sample specify the same CDR3.

Seattle's enrolled individuals joined amid active infection and were then monitored longitudinally. The V gene is TRBV18, the J gene TRBJ2-7; 8 bases line up with TRBD2. This receptor was obtained from a woman in her 50s with COVID-19, enrolled during active disease. Sequencing used peripheral blood. For the CDR3, the DNA is TGTGCCAGCTCACCCCGGGAGGGAGCCTACGAGCAGTACTTC. Translated: CASSPREGAYEQYF.